This section outlines one T cell receptor beta chain sequence together with its context. This CDR3 comprises 15 residues. Germline V gene data show CDR1 as SGHTA and CDR2 as FQGNSA. V trimming: 3 bases; J trimming: 4 bases; junction bases outside the gene matches: 5. The repertoire was sequenced with immunoSEQ multiplex PCR; TCRdb's copy has only in-frame clones and lacks some. The sample consists of 100,000 to 150,000 clones, about 86% of them appearing once. This sample is part of a study of blood T cell repertoires in COVID-19. The clonotype originates from a woman aged 45-65 years with acute or convalescent COVID-19. The chain uses TRBV7-2 and TRBJ2-3, with 9 positions matching TRBD1. Sample: peripheral blood. The DNA for the CDR3 is TGTGCCAGCAGCTTCGGACAGGGGCGGTCAGATACGCAGTATTTT. Protein sequence: CASSFGQGRSDTQYF.